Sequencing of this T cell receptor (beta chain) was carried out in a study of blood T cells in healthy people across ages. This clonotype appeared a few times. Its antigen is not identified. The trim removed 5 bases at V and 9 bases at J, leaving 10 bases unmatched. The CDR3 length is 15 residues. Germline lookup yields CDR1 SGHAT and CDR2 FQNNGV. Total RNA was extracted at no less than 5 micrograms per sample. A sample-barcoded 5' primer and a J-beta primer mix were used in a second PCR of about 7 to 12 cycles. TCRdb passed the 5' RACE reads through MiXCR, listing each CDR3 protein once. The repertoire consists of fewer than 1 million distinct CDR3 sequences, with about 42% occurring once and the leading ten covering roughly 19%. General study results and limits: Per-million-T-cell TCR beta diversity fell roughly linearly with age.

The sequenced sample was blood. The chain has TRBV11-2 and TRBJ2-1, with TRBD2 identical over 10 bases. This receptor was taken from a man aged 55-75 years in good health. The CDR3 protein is CASSPSGGAFSEQFF. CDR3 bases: TGTGCCAGCAGCCCCAGCGGGGGGGCCTTTAGTGAGCAGTTCTTC.